A selection of T cell receptor beta chains follows, all from one sample in a study of cytomegalovirus exposure and HLA in healthy donors. Here immunoSEQ multiplex PCR was the method, and the copy in TCRdb shows in-frame clones only, minus some. Of 150,000 to 200,000 clones in the sample, roughly 82% were seen once. The sequenced material came from PBMCs. All receptors come from a man aged 45-65 years in good health and CMV-seropositive. Both conserved end residues are part of each CDR3. The D gene is left open where the match is weak. Some rows have no size entry. The others give once, few or many, or a class for an expanded clone.

size,D,V,J,CDR3,DNA
-,TRBD1,TRBV10-3,TRBJ2-2,CAISETGQGVNTGELFF,TGTGCCATCAGTGAAACGGGACAGGGGGTAAACACCGGGGAGCTGTTTTTT
-,-,TRBV19,TRBJ2-1,CASSIAGSRNEQFF,TGTGCCAGTAGTATAGCCGGGAGTCGTAATGAGCAGTTCTTC
once,-,TRBV7-9,TRBJ2-1,CASRKQGGTYNEQFF,TGTGCCAGCAGAAAACAGGGGGGGACCTACAATGAGCAGTTCTTC
-,TRBD1,TRBV5-1,TRBJ1-2,CASSTGANSGYTF,TGCGCCAGCAGCACAGGGGCGAACAGTGGCTACACCTTC
-,TRBD1,TRBV7-9,TRBJ1-5,CASSSGQVNSNQPQHF,TGTGCCAGCAGCTCGGGACAGGTCAATAGCAATCAGCCCCAGCATTTT
-,TRBD2,TRBV5-4,TRBJ2-7,CASSFETSGAYEQYF,TGTGCCAGCAGCTTCGAGACTAGCGGGGCCTACGAGCAGTACTTC
-,-,TRBV5-6,TRBJ1-2,CASSPVGWGDLYGYTF,TGTGCCAGCAGCCCCGTGGGGTGGGGCGACCTCTATGGCTACACCTTC
few,-,TRBV2,TRBJ1-2,CASTEGDDYGYTF,TGTGCCAGCACGGAGGGAGACGACTATGGCTACACCTTC
-,-,TRBV25-1,TRBJ1-2,CASNELIRGTYGYTF,TGTGCCAGCAATGAATTGATCAGGGGTACCTATGGCTACACCTTC
-,TRBD2,TRBV10-3,TRBJ2-5,CAISGAGTILQETQYF,TGTGCCATCAGTGGAGCTGGGACTATACTCCAAGAGACCCAGTACTTC
-,-,TRBV4-1,TRBJ1-2,CASSQVSAYYGYTF,TGCGCCAGCAGCCAAGTCTCAGCGTACTATGGCTACACCTTC
-,-,TRBV27,TRBJ1-5,CASSYRGYSNQPQHF,TGTGCCAGCAGTTATAGGGGGTATAGCAATCAGCCCCAGCATTTT
few,TRBD1,TRBV30,TRBJ1-2,CAWAKGTGRNGYTF,TGTGCCTGGGCCAAGGGGACAGGGAGGAATGGCTACACCTTC
-,TRBD1,TRBV5-6,TRBJ1-1,CASSSMDRARNTEAFF,TGTGCCAGCAGCTCTATGGACAGGGCTAGGAACACTGAAGCTTTCTTT
-,TRBD2,TRBV9,TRBJ2-5,CASSVDAGVQETQYF,TGTGCCAGCAGCGTAGACGCGGGGGTCCAAGAGACCCAGTACTTC
-,-,TRBV30,TRBJ1-3,CAWSRTAMPGNTIYF,TGTGCCTGGAGTCGGACAGCGATGCCTGGAAACACCATATATTTT
-,-,TRBV11-2,TRBJ2-7,CASSLDLYEQYF,TGTGCCAGCAGCTTAGATCTCTACGAGCAGTACTTC
few,-,TRBV15,TRBJ1-5,CATSRDGLEAQHF,TGTGCCACCAGCAGAGACGGTTTGGAGGCCCAGCATTTT
-,TRBD2,TRBV2,TRBJ2-2,CASRGLAGVSTGELFF,TGTGCCAGCAGGGGACTAGCGGGAGTGTCTACCGGGGAGCTGTTTTTT
-,TRBD1,TRBV15,TRBJ1-5,CATSVTQGNQPQHF,TGTGCCACCAGCGTTACACAGGGGAATCAGCCCCAGCATTTT
-,-,TRBV19,TRBJ1-3,CASSIGVTDSGNTIYF,TGTGCCAGTAGTATAGGGGTTACAGATTCTGGAAACACCATATATTTT
-,TRBD2,TRBV5-1,TRBJ2-1,CASSPSGSGSPNNEQFF,TGCGCCAGCAGCCCCTCGGGGAGCGGGAGTCCCAACAATGAGCAGTTCTTC
-,TRBD1,TRBV6-4,TRBJ2-4,CATKDRDIQYF,TGTGCCACCAAGGACAGGGACATTCAGTACTTC
-,-,TRBV7-7,TRBJ2-5,CASSPLPGAETQYF,TGTGCTAGCAGCCCACTCCCGGGAGCGGAGACCCAGTACTTC
-,-,TRBV21-1,TRBJ1-5,CASSKVVTGGNQPQHF,TGTGCCAGCAGCAAAGTGGTTACAGGAGGCAATCAGCCCCAGCATTTT
-,TRBD2,TRBV19,TRBJ2-3,CASSTPGSGRTDTQYF,TGTGCCAGTAGTACCCCGGGTAGCGGGAGGACAGATACGCAGTATTTT
-,-,TRBV6-1,TRBJ2-3,CASSERGAPYTDTQYF,TGTGCCAGCAGTGAACGCGGGGCACCCTACACAGATACGCAGTATTTT
-,-,TRBV7-3,TRBJ1-2,CASSPDYGYTF,TGTGCCAGCAGCCCGGACTATGGCTACACCTTC
-,TRBD1,TRBV5-1,TRBJ1-1,CASSLAGGGGYTEAFF,TGCGCCAGCAGCTTGGCAGGGGGCGGAGGGTACACTGAAGCTTTCTTT
-,TRBD2,TRBV10-3,TRBJ2-3,CAISPGLAEQYF,TGTGCCATCAGTCCCGGACTAGCGGAGCAGTATTTT
-,-,TRBV5-6,TRBJ1-3,CASSLGQSGNTIYF,TGTGCCAGCAGCTTGGGTCAGTCTGGAAACACCATATATTTT
-,TRBD1,TRBV30,TRBJ2-5,CAWSVFGQGGKTQYF,TGTGCCTGGAGTGTCTTTGGACAGGGGGGGAAGACCCAGTACTTC
-,-,TRBV7-9,TRBJ1-4,CASSLGRGNEKLFF,TGTGCCAGCAGCTTGGGCAGGGGAAATGAAAAACTGTTTTTT
few,TRBD2,TRBV9,TRBJ2-1,CASSYPGLEGSSYNEQFF,TGTGCCAGCAGTTATCCGGGACTAGAAGGGAGCTCCTACAATGAGCAGTTCTTC
-,-,TRBV7-9,TRBJ1-3,CASSLTSKSSGNTIYF,TGTGCCAGCAGCTTAACGTCTAAAAGCTCTGGAAACACCATATATTTT
-,-,TRBV12-5,TRBJ1-1,CASGLAPLLRNTEAFF,TGTGCTAGTGGTTTGGCCCCCCTTCTTAGGAACACTGAAGCTTTCTTT
-,TRBD1,TRBV6-1,TRBJ1-1,CASSFRGQGNTEAFF,TGTGCCAGCAGTTTCCGAGGACAGGGCAACACTGAAGCTTTCTTT
-,-,TRBV5-6,TRBJ1-1,CASSMTENTEAFF,TGTGCCAGCAGCATGACAGAGAACACTGAAGCTTTCTTT
-,-,TRBV27,TRBJ2-5,CASSLGGSQETQYF,TGTGCCAGCAGTTTGGGGGGAAGCCAAGAGACCCAGTACTTC
-,-,TRBV7-8,TRBJ2-5,CASSSPRGQETQYF,TGTGCCAGCAGCTCGCCCCGGGGGCAAGAGACCCAGTACTTC
-,-,TRBV10-3,TRBJ2-1,CAIRGGDFVEQFF,TGTGCCATCAGGGGTGGGGACTTTGTTGAGCAGTTCTTC
-,-,TRBV29-1,TRBJ1-3,CSVTGSGGNTIYF,TGCAGCGTTACAGGGTCTGGTGGAAACACCATATATTTT
-,-,TRBV30,TRBJ2-5,CALVTQETQYF,TGTGCCTTGGTAACTCAAGAGACCCAGTACTTC
-,-,TRBV21-1,TRBJ1-2,CASSKRGQPNGYTF,TGTGCCAGCAGCAAAAGGGGACAGCCAAATGGCTACACCTTC
-,TRBD1,TRBV11-2,TRBJ1-3,CASSRTGGGNTIYF,TGTGCCAGCAGCCGGACAGGGGGTGGAAACACCATATATTTT
-,-,TRBV5-1,TRBJ1-1,CASSLGSGGNTEAFF,TGCGCCAGCAGCTTGGGGTCAGGAGGGAACACTGAAGCTTTCTTT